This TCR beta chain was recovered during a study of blood T cell repertoires in COVID-19 (TCRdb year 2020). Regarding the study in general: Samples covering the acute and convalescent phases of COVID-19 were provided by collaborators in the United States, Italy and Spain. The dataset comprised deeply sampled blood TCRbeta repertoires from subjects exposed to, actively infected with, or recovered from COVID-19. The repertoires were released in a freely available public database intended as a resource for research on the immune response to SARS-CoV-2. Nearly every sample came with metadata listing a de-identified subject ID, COVID-19 status, age in years and sex. Where available, HLA class I and class II types were obtained from metadata supplied by the sample provider rather than from assay-based typing. The prospective study material was composed of cDNA or gDNA derived from T cells, B-cell-depleted T cells, or PBMCs. Samples came from the ongoing ImmuneRACE study (first 160 participants) plus 1,254 subjects from 6 global collaborators.

Collaborating institutions collected whole blood in K2EDTA tubes following their own protocols. For TCRbeta analysis, collaborator samples were shipped as frozen whole blood, as isolated PBMCs, or as DNA extracted from either sample type. TCRbeta CDR3 regions were amplified from genomic DNA by means of the immunoSEQ Assay, a bias-controlled multiplex PCR. Turning to the authors' computational methods: Nucleated cell counts per sample were estimated from amplification of reference gene primers within the assay. To quantify the absolute abundance of each unique TCRbeta CDR3 rearrangement, sequence reads were collapsed and filtered. Productive Simpson clonality was computed per sample as the square root of Simpson's diversity index over productive rearrangements. Sourced from immuneACCESS, this table was stored by TCRdb with only in-frame sequences that have V and J called. A share of the clones is absent; for the studies checked, an unresolved V gene accounts for under half, and the remainder has no known explanation. The DNA gave D and trimming, while V, J and clone size come from that table. This sample has about 100,000 clones in its table, and about 91% of those were observed once. Clones ranked in the top ten supply roughly 4.6% of the sample.

The full study reports these points: The amount of clinical and demographic metadata varied by source and participant and was provided uncurated.

After removal of 3 bases from V and 0 bases from J, the junction retains 5 bases not matched to a gene. Spanning cysteine to phenylalanine, the CDR3 consists of 15 amino acids. Only CDR3 DNA remains: 45 bases, in frame from the first base. Taken from the germline V gene, the CDR1 and CDR2 loops are SGHTA and FQGNSA. Comment on this clone: Its antigen has not been determined. No base quality information exists; no much larger clone differs at one position.

The TCR sequence derives from a human donor in a cohort sampled during active COVID-19. The sequencing sample was made of peripheral blood. The rearrangement combines TRBV7-2 with TRBJ2-7; 7 bases in the middle match TRBD1. The nucleotide sequence reads as follows: TGTGCCAGCAGCTTGCAGACAGGGACCTCCTACGAGCAGTACTTC. Translation gives CASSLQTGTSYEQYF.